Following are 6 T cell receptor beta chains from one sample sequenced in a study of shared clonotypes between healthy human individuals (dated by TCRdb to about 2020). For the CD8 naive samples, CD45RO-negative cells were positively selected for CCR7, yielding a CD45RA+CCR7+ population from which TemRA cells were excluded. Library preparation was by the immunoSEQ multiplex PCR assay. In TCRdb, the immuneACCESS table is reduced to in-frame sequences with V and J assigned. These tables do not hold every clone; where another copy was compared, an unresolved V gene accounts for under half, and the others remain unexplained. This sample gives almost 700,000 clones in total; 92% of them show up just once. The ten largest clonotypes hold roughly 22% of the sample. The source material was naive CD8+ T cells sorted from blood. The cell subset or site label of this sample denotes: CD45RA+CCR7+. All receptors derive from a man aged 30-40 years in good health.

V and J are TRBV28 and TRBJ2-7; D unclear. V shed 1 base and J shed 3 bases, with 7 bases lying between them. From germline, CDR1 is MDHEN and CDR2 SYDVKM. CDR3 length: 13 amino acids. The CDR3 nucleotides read TGTGCCAGCAGTTTATTGTCCCACTACGAGCAGTACTTC. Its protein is CASSLLSHYEQYF. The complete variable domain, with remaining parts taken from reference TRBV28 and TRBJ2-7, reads DVKVTQSSRYLVKRTGEKVFLECVQDMDHENMFWYRQDPGLGLRLIYFSYDVKMKEKGDIPEGYSVSREKKERFSLILESASTNQTSMYLCASSLLSHYEQYFGPGTRLTVT.

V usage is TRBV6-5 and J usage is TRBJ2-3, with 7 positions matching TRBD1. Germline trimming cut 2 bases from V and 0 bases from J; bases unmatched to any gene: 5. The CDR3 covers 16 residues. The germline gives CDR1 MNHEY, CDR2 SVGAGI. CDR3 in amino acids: CASSYRGQSSTDTQYF. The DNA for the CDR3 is TGTGCCAGCAGTTACCGGGGACAGTCGAGCACAGATACGCAGTATTTT.

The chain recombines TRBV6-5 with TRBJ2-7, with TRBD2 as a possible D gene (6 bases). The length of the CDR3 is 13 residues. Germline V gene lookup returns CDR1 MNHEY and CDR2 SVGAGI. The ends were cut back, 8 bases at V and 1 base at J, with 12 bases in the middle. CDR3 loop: CASALAQSYEQYF. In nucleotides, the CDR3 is TGTGCCAGCGCTCTAGCGCAATCCTACGAGCAGTACTTC.

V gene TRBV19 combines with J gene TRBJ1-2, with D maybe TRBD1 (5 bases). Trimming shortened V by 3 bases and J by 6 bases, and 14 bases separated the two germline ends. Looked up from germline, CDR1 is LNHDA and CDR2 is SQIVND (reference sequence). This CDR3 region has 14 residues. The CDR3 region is CASSMGVGQDGYTF. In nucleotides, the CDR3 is TGTGCCAGTAGTATGGGGGTCGGGCAGGATGGCTACACCTTC.

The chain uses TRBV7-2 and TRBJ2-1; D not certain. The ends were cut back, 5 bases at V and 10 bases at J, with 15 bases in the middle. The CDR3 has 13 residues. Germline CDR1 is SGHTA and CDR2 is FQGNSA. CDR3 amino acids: CASSGFTLVEQFF. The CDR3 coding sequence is TGTGCCAGCAGCGGTTTTACTCTAGTGGAGCAGTTCTTC.

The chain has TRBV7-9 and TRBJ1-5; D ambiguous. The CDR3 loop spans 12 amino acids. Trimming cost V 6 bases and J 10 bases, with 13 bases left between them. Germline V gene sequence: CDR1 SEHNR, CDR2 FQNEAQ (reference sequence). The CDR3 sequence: CASRNGDAPQHF. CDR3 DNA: TGTGCCAGCAGAAACGGAGATGCCCCCCAGCATTTT.